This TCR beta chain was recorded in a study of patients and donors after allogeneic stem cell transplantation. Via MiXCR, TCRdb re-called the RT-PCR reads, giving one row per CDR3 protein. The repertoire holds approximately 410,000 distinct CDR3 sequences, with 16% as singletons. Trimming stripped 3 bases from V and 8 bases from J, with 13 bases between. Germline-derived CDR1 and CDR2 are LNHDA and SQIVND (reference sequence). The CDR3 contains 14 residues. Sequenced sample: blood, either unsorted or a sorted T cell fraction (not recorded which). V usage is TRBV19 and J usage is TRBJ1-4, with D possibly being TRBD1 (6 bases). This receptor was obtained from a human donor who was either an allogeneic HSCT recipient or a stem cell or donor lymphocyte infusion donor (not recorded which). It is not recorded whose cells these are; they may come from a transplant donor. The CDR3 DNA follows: TGTGCCAGTAGTATCCAGGGGCCATTGGAAAAACTGTTTTTT. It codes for CASSIQGPLEKLFF.